This T cell receptor (beta chain) came from a study of beta chain features in type 1 diabetes (dated by TCRdb to 2016 to 2019). Context from the whole study: Mean age, gender distribution, total cell number and subset yield were not different between patients and healthy donors. A total of 107,917,701 sorted cells were examined across all samples, and RNA yield correlated strongly with the number of cells per subset. The study compared the TCRB repertoires of sorted circulating CD4+ T cell subsets in recently diagnosed type 1 diabetes patients with those in matched healthy donors. Regulatory and stem cell-like memory subsets were isolated from only 8 patients and about eight healthy donors, whereas naive and central memory subsets came from all 28 donors. General conclusions and limits of the study: Fewer insertions and more nucleotide deletions at VDJ recombination sites were observed in patients with type 1 diabetes, implying thymic rearrangement abnormalities. Only small numbers of individuals were included in the HLA sub-analyses, which left unresolved whether HLA type had any influence on TCRB rearrangement. In all four CD4+ subsets, TCRB CDR3 length was moderately but significantly shorter in type 1 diabetes patients. Shorter templates might be favored by PCR, yet because patient and control samples were amplified and corrected together, any such skew would affect both groups equally. The naive, central memory and regulatory TCRB repertoires appeared to resemble one another more closely among patients than among healthy donors. Because cDNA rather than genomic DNA was sequenced, highly expressing activated cells could have been over-represented, although no difference in activation and CD3 levels was found between groups.

A single peripheral blood draw of roughly 0.11 L on average was collected from each donor into heparinised tubes. Naive, central memory, regulatory and stem cell-like memory CD4+ T cells were sorted on a BD FACSAria II using a panel including CD45RO, CCR7, CD25, CD127, CD95 and CD27. A purity above 98% was achieved for all sorted populations. PBMCs were isolated immediately by Lymphoprep density gradient centrifugation and stained directly without culture. So that batch effects would be minimized, each experiment stained and sorted samples in pairs, pairing one healthy donor with one patient. Worth noting for this clone: Its specific antigen is unknown. Per-nucleotide qualities are absent, and no much larger clonotype sits a single base away.

All of the isolated RNA was reverse transcribed with the High Capacity cDNA Reverse Transcription Kit, so expressed TCRB transcripts were sequenced. Deep immunoSEQ sequencing was applied to naive, central memory and regulatory T cell samples, giving an average of approximately 3.8 million total reads per sample. Sorted cells were lysed in RLT buffer, and RNA was extracted using DNase-treated RNeasy Micro or Mini kits according to cell number. To prevent cross-contamination, every cell subset was processed on its own, while patient and healthy donor samples were processed together. The immunoSEQ multiplex PCR was used to amplify TCRB sequences from cDNA, yielding 87-bp fragments that span the CDR3 region. Sequencing of the amplicons was done on the Illumina HiSeq platform. Per the authors' processing: PCR bias was computationally corrected using synthetic template baselines, reads within Hamming distance 2 were collapsed, and singletons that could not be merged were discarded. Reads were aligned against IMGT to assign V, D and J genes, CDR3 length and insertions or deletions at six rearrangement sites. Within each subset, clonotype counts were normalized to sorted cell number, after which true diversity and Gini coefficients were computed with the tcR R package. Repertoire sharing was quantified using the overlap coefficient calculated on TCRB nucleotide sequences. Drawn from immuneACCESS, this table holds only the in-frame rearrangements with V and J called that TCRdb kept. Clones are partly lost; checked studies trace under half to an unresolved V gene and leave the rest unexplained. V and J calls and clone size are given by that table; D and trimming were obtained from the DNA. This sample lists 250,000 to 350,000 clones; 11% to 15% were detected once. The ten largest clones represent over 5.5% of the sample.

The germline V gene provides CDR1 SGHTA and CDR2 FQGNSA. V is pared back by 1 base and J by 7 bases, with 13 bases lying between the germline termini. The CDR3, from cysteine to phenylalanine, totals 14 residues. The sequence is cut down to CDR3 DNA, 42 bases in frame from base 1. In this chain, TRBV7-2 is recombined with TRBJ2-5, with no confidently assigned D gene. The sequence was obtained from a man aged 25-45 years in good health. Sequencing was done on a sample of central memory CD4+ T cells from blood. In nucleotides, the sequence is TGTGCCAGCAGCTTAGAGGGCCTCGCGACGACCCAGTACTTC. Its translation reads: CASSLEGLATTQYF.